The clone carrying this T cell receptor beta chain was counted many times. For TCR, cDNA came from 5'RACE template switching, which added a universal primer site and UMIs. TCRdb independently ran MiXCR on the 5' RACE reads; one entry per CDR3 protein. The profile shows a few hundred thousand distinct CDR3 sequences, around 3.9% of them singletons. CDR3 length: 14 residues. V lost 5 bases, J lost 4 bases, and 7 bases stayed unmatched. Germline lookup yields CDR1 SGHVS and CDR2 FNYEAQ. This record belongs to a study of T cells after yellow fever vaccination. This receptor was taken from a man younger than 30 who received the YFV17D yellow fever vaccine. The chain joins TRBV7-6 to TRBJ2-7, with 8 bases fitting TRBD2. The sample here was PBMCs, taken on the day of the yellow fever booster vaccination. The chain's CDR3 is CASSRTGGAYEQYF. Here the CDR3 DNA reads TGTGCCAGCAGCAGAACGGGGGGGGCTTACGAGCAGTACTTC.